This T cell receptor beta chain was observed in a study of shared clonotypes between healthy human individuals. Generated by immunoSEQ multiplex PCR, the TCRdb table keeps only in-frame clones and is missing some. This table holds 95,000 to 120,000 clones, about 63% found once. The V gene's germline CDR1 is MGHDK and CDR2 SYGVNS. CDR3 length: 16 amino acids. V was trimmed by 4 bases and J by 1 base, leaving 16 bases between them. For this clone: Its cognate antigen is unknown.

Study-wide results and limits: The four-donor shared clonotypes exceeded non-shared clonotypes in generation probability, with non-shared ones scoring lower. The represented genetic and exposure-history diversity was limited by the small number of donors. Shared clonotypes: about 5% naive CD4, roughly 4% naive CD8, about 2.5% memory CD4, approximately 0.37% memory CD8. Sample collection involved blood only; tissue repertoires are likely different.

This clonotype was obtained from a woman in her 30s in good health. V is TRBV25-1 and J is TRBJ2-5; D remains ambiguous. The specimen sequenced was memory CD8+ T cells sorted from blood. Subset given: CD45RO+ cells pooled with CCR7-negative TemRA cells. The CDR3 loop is CASSGLDLGGQETQYF. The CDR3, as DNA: TGTGCCAGCAGTGGATTGGATTTGGGTGGCCAAGAGACCCAGTACTTC.